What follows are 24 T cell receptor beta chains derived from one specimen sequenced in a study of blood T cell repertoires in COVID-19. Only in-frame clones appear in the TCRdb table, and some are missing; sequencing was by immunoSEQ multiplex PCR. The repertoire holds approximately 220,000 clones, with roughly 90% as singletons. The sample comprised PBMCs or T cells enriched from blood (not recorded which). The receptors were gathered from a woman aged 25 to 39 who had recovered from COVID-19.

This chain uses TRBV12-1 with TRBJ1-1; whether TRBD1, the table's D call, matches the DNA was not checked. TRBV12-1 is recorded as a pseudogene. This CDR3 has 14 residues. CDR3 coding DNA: TGTGCCAGCAGCTGTTCAGGGGACAACGGTGAAGCTTTCTTT. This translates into CASSCSGDNGEAFF.

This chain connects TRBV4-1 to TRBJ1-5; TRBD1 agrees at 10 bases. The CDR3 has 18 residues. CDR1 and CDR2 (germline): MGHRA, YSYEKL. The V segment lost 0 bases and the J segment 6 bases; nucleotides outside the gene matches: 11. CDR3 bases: TGCGCCAGCAGCCAAGACGGGGCTGGGACAGGGGTATCTCAGCCCCAGCATTTT. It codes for CASSQDGAGTGVSQPQHF.

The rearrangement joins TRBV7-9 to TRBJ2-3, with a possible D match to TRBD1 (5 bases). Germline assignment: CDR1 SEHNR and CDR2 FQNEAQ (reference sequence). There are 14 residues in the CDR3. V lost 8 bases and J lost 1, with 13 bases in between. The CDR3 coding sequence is TGTGCCAGCGCACAGGTGGTTGGCACAGATACGCAGTATTTT. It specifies CASAQVVGTDTQYF.

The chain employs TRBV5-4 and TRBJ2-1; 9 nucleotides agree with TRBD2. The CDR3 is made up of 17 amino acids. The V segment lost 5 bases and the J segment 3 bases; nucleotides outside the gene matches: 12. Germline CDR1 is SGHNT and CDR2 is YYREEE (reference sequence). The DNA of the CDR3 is TGTGCCAGCAGGCCCGCGGGGGGGCTTTTGGGCTACAATGAGCAGTTCTTC. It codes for CASRPAGGLLGYNEQFF.

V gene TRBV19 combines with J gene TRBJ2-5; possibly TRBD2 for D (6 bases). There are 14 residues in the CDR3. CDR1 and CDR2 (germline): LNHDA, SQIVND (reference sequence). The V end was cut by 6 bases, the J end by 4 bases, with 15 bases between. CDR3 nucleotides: TGTGCCAGTAGAGCTACGGGGGTGCGAGAGACCCAGTACTTC. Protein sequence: CASRATGVRETQYF.

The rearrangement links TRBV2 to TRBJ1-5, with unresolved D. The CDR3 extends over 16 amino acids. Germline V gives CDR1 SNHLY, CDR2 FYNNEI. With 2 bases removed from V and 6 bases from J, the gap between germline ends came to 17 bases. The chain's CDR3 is CASSEKGGSVSQPQHF. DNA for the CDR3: TGTGCCAGCAGTGAAAAGGGAGGATCGGTGAGTCAGCCCCAGCATTTT.

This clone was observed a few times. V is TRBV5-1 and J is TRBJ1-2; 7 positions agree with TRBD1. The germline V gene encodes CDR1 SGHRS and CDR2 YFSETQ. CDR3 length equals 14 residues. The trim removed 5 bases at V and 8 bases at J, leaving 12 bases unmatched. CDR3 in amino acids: CASRREQDRVGYTF. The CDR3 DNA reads TGCGCCAGCAGGCGAGAACAAGACAGGGTCGGCTACACCTTC.

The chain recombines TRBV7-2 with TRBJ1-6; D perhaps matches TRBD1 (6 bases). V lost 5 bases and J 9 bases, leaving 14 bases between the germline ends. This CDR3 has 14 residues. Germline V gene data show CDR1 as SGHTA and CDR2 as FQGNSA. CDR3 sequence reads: CASSLGGLGSPLHF. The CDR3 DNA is TGTGCCAGCAGCCTCGGGGGGCTCGGTTCACCCCTCCACTTT.

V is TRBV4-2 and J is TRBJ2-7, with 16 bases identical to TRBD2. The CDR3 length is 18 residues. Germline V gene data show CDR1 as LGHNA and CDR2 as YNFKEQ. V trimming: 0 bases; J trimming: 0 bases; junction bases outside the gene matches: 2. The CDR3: CASSQEGTSGGVSYEQYF. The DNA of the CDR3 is TGTGCCAGCAGCCAAGAGGGGACTAGCGGGGGGGTCTCCTACGAGCAGTACTTC.

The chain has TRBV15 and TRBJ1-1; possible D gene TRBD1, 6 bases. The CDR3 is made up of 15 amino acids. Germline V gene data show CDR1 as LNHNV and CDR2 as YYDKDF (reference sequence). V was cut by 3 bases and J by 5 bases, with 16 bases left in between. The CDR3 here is CATSREQGVYTEAFF. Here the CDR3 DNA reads TGTGCCACCAGCAGGGAACAGGGTGTTTATACTGAAGCTTTCTTT.

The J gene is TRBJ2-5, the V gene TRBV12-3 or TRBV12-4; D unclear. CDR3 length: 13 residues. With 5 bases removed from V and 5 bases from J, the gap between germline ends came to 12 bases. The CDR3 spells CASSAQVRETQYF. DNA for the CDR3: TGTGCCAGCAGTGCTCAGGTACGGGAGACCCAGTACTTC.

CDR3 protein: CASSQESASHSPLHF. The CDR3 DNA follows: TGTGCCAGCAGCCAAGAATCCGCGTCCCATTCACCCCTCCACTTT. The rearrangement uses TRBV14 and TRBJ1-6, with unresolved D. The CDR3 consists of 15 residues. V was pared by 0 bases and J by 8 bases, with 11 bases between. Germline lookup yields CDR1 SGHDN and CDR2 FVKESK. The variable domain in full, with the rest retrieved from reference TRBV14 and TRBJ1-6, is EAGVTQFPSHSVIEKGQTVTLRCDPISGHDNLYWYRRVMGKEIKFLLHFVKESKQDESGMPNNRFLAERTGGTYSTLKVQPAELEDSGVYFCASSQESASHSPLHFGNGTRLTVT.

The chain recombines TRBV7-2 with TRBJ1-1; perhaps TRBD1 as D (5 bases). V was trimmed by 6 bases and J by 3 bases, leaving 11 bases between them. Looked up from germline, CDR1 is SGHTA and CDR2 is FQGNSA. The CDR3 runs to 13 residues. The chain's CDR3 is CASRIQEHTEAFF. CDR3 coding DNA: TGTGCCAGCAGAATACAGGAGCACACTGAAGCTTTCTTT.

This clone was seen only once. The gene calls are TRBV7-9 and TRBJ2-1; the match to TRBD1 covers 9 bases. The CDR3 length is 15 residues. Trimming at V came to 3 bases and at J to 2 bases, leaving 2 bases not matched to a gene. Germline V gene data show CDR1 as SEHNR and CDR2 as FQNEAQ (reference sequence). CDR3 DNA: TGTGCCAGCAGCTTTGGGGACAGGGCCTACAATGAGCAGTTCTTC. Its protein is CASSFGDRAYNEQFF.

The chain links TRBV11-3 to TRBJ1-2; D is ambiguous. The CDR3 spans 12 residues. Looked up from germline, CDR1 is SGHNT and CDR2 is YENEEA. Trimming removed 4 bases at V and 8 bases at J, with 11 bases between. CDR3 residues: CASSSSQRGYTF. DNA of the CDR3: TGTGCCAGCAGCTCCTCCCAGCGGGGCTACACCTTC.

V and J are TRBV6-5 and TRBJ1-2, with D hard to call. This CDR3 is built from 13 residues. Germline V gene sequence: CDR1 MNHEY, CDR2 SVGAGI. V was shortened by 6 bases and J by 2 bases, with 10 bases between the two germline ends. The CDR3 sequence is CASSPTQNYGYTF. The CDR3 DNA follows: TGTGCCAGCAGCCCCACACAGAACTATGGCTACACCTTC.

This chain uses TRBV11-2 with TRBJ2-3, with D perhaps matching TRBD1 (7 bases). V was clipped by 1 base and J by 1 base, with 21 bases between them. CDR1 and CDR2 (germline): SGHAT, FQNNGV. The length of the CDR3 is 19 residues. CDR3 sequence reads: CASSLGTFFRGEGTDTQYF. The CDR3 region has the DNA TGTGCCAGCAGCTTAGGAACCTTCTTCAGGGGGGAAGGCACAGATACGCAGTATTTT.

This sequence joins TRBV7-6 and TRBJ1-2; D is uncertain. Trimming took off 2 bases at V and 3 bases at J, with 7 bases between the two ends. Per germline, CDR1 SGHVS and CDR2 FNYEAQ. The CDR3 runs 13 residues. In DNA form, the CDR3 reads TGTGCCAGCAGCTTATCGAGGGACTATGGCTACACCTTC. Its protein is CASSLSRDYGYTF.

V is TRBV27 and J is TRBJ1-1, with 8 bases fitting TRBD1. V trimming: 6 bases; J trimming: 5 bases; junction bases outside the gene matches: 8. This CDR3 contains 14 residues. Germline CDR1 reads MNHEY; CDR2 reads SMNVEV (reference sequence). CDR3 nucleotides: TGTGCCAGCAGCTTACAGGGGGGATGGACTGAAGCTTTCTTT. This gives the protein CASSLQGGWTEAFF.

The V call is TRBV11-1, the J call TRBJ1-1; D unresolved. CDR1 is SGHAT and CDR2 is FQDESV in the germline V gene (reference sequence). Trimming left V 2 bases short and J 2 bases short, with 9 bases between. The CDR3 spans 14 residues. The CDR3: CASSLFQRNTEAFF. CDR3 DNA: TGTGCCAGCAGCTTATTCCAGCGAAACACTGAAGCTTTCTTT.

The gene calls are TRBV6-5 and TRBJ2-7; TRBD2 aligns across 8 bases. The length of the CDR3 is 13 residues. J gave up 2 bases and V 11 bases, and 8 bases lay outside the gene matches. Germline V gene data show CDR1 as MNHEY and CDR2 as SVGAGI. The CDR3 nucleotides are TGTGCCTTCGGGGGGGGCAGCGCCTACGAGCAGTACTTC. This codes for CAFGGGSAYEQYF.

CDR3 region: CASSFLRTQYF. The CDR3, as DNA: TGTGCCAGCAGCTTTCTGCGTACGCAGTATTTT. The rearrangement links TRBV7-2 to TRBJ2-3; no reliable D call. Germline assignment: CDR1 SGHTA and CDR2 FQGNSA. V was trimmed by 3 bases and J by 8 bases, leaving 6 bases between them. The CDR3 consists of 11 residues.

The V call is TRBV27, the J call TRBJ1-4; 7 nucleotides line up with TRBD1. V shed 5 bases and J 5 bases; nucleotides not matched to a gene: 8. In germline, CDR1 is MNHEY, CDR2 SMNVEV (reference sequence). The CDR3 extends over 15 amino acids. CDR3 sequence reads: CASSPTGQLNEKLFF. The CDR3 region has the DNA TGTGCCAGCAGTCCGACGGGACAGCTAAATGAAAAACTGTTTTTT.

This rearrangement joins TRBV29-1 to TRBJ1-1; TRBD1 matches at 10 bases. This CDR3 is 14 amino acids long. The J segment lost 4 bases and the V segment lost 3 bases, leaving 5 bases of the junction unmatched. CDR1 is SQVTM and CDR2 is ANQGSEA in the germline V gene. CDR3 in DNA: TGCAGCGTTGATGACAGGGGGCCGGGCACTGAAGCTTTCTTT. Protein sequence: CSVDDRGPGTEAFF.